These T cell receptor beta chains were read from a single sample in a study of tumor-infiltrating lymphocytes in primary liver carcinoma. TCRdb redid the calling of the multiplex PCR reads with MiXCR, one entry per CDR3 protein. The sample has about 320,000 distinct CDR3 sequences; less than 75% are singletons. The material sequenced was peripheral blood. Every receptor here comes from a man between 40 and 49 years old with primary liver carcinoma and hepatitis B virus infection. The CDR3 runs from the conserved cysteine through the conserved F or W. Each record gives: D gene, clone size, V gene, J gene, CDR3 protein, CDR3 DNA. The D gene is left open where the match is weak. Only some rows state a clone size, as once, few, many or a class for expanded clones.

D gene: TRBD2; clone size: .; V gene: TRBV11-2; J gene: TRBJ2-7; CDR3 protein: CASSSIKTSGNSYEQYF; CDR3 DNA: TGTGCCAGCAGCTCTATAAAGACTAGCGGGAACTCCTACGAGCAGTACTTC
D gene: TRBD1; clone size: .; V gene: TRBV11-2; J gene: TRBJ2-2; CDR3 protein: CASGLGTGSTGELFF; CDR3 DNA: TGTGCCAGCGGCTTAGGGACAGGGTCCACCGGGGAGTTGTTTTTT
D gene: .; clone size: .; V gene: TRBV28; J gene: TRBJ2-7; CDR3 protein: CASSSATELYEQYF; CDR3 DNA: TGTGCCAGCAGTTCGGCCACGGAGCTCTACGAGCAGTACTTC
D gene: TRBD1; clone size: .; V gene: TRBV19; J gene: TRBJ2-7; CDR3 protein: CASQDRTSWEQYF; CDR3 DNA: TGTGCCAGCCAGGACAGGACCTCCTGGGAGCAGTACTTC
D gene: TRBD2; clone size: .; V gene: TRBV5-5; J gene: TRBJ2-7; CDR3 protein: CASSPGLAGLYERYF; CDR3 DNA: TGTGCCAGCAGCCCCGGACTAGCGGGACTCTACGAGCGGTACTTC
D gene: .; clone size: .; V gene: TRBV4-3; J gene: TRBJ1-6; CDR3 protein: CANGQGGQDGSYNSPLHF; CDR3 DNA: TGCGCCAACGGCCAAGGAGGGCAGGATGGATCCTATAATTCACCCCTCCACTTT
D gene: .; clone size: few; V gene: TRBV5-4; J gene: TRBJ2-3; CDR3 protein: CASSSWGPGTDTQYF; CDR3 DNA: TGTGCCAGCAGCTCCTGGGGGCCTGGCACAGATACGCAGTATTTT
D gene: .; clone size: medium-sized; V gene: TRBV11-1; J gene: TRBJ2-5; CDR3 protein: CASSFGGVSQETQYF; CDR3 DNA: TGTGCCAGCAGCTTCGGTGGGGTCTCACAAGAGACCCAGTACTTC
D gene: .; clone size: .; V gene: TRBV5-1; J gene: TRBJ2-2; CDR3 protein: CASNYTGQENTGELFF; CDR3 DNA: TGCGCCAGCAACTACACCGGACAAGAAAACACCGGGGAGCTGTTTTTT
D gene: .; clone size: once; V gene: TRBV11-2; J gene: TRBJ2-6; CDR3 protein: CARSFPTGNSGANVLTF; CDR3 DNA: TGTGCCCGCAGTTTCCCGACGGGAAACTCTGGGGCCAACGTCCTGACTTTC
D gene: TRBD1; clone size: once; V gene: TRBV4-2; J gene: TRBJ1-4; CDR3 protein: CASSQETGENEKVFF; CDR3 DNA: TGTGCCAGCAGCCAAGAGACAGGGGAAAATGAAAAAGTGTTTTTT
D gene: .; clone size: .; V gene: TRBV29-1; J gene: TRBJ2-1; CDR3 protein: CSLTRDLYNEQFF; CDR3 DNA: TGCAGCTTAACTAGGGACCTCTACAATGAGCAGTTCTTC
D gene: .; clone size: few; V gene: TRBV28; J gene: TRBJ2-5; CDR3 protein: CASSPQTEQETQYF; CDR3 DNA: TGTGCCAGCAGCCCCCAGACAGAACAAGAGACCCAGTACTTC
D gene: .; clone size: few; V gene: TRBV6-5; J gene: TRBJ2-1; CDR3 protein: CASSYIGVDEQFF; CDR3 DNA: TGTGCCAGCAGTTACATCGGGGTCGATGAGCAGTTCTTC
D gene: TRBD1; clone size: .; V gene: TRBV6-1; J gene: TRBJ1-5; CDR3 protein: CASCGQGTSNQPQHF; CDR3 DNA: TGTGCCAGCTGTGGACAGGGGACTAGCAATCAGCCCCAGCATTTT
D gene: .; clone size: once; V gene: TRBV5-1; J gene: TRBJ1-4; CDR3 protein: CASSARTEGEEKLFF; CDR3 DNA: TGCGCCAGCAGCGCCCGGACAGAGGGTGAGGAAAAACTGTTTTTT
D gene: TRBD1; clone size: .; V gene: TRBV2; J gene: TRBJ2-5; CDR3 protein: CASRVDRGQETQYF; CDR3 DNA: TGTGCCAGCAGGGTGGACAGGGGTCAAGAGACCCAGTACTTC
D gene: .; clone size: .; V gene: TRBV6-2/TRBV6-3; J gene: TRBJ2-3; CDR3 protein: CASSSNWAATDTQYF; CDR3 DNA: TGTGCCAGCAGTTCTAACTGGGCGGCGACAGATACTCAGTATTTT
D gene: TRBD2; clone size: many; V gene: TRBV29-1; J gene: TRBJ2-5; CDR3 protein: CSVDHGLAGGGQETQYF; CDR3 DNA: TGCAGCGTTGACCACGGACTAGCGGGAGGAGGACAAGAGACCCAGTACTTC
D gene: .; clone size: .; V gene: TRBV6-5; J gene: TRBJ1-6; CDR3 protein: CASSPKPNSRLHF; CDR3 DNA: TGTGCCAGCAGCCCTAAGCCAAATTCACGCCTCCACTTT
D gene: .; clone size: .; V gene: TRBV11-2; J gene: TRBJ2-7; CDR3 protein: CASGELRMRSYERYF; CDR3 DNA: TGTGCCAGCGGGGAATTAAGGATGAGGAGCTACGAGCGGTACTTC
D gene: .; clone size: many; V gene: TRBV29-1; J gene: TRBJ1-3; CDR3 protein: CSVGENTIYF; CDR3 DNA: TGCAGCGTGGGAGAAAACACCATATATTTT
D gene: .; clone size: .; V gene: TRBV7-8; J gene: TRBJ2-2; CDR3 protein: CASSLVRSDTGELFF; CDR3 DNA: TGTGCCAGCAGCTTAGTTCGGTCGGACACCGGGGAGCTGTTTTTT
D gene: .; clone size: .; V gene: TRBV30; J gene: TRBJ2-6; CDR3 protein: CAWTQGASGANVLTF; CDR3 DNA: TGTGCCTGGACCCAAGGGGCCTCTGGGGCCAACGTCCTGACATTC